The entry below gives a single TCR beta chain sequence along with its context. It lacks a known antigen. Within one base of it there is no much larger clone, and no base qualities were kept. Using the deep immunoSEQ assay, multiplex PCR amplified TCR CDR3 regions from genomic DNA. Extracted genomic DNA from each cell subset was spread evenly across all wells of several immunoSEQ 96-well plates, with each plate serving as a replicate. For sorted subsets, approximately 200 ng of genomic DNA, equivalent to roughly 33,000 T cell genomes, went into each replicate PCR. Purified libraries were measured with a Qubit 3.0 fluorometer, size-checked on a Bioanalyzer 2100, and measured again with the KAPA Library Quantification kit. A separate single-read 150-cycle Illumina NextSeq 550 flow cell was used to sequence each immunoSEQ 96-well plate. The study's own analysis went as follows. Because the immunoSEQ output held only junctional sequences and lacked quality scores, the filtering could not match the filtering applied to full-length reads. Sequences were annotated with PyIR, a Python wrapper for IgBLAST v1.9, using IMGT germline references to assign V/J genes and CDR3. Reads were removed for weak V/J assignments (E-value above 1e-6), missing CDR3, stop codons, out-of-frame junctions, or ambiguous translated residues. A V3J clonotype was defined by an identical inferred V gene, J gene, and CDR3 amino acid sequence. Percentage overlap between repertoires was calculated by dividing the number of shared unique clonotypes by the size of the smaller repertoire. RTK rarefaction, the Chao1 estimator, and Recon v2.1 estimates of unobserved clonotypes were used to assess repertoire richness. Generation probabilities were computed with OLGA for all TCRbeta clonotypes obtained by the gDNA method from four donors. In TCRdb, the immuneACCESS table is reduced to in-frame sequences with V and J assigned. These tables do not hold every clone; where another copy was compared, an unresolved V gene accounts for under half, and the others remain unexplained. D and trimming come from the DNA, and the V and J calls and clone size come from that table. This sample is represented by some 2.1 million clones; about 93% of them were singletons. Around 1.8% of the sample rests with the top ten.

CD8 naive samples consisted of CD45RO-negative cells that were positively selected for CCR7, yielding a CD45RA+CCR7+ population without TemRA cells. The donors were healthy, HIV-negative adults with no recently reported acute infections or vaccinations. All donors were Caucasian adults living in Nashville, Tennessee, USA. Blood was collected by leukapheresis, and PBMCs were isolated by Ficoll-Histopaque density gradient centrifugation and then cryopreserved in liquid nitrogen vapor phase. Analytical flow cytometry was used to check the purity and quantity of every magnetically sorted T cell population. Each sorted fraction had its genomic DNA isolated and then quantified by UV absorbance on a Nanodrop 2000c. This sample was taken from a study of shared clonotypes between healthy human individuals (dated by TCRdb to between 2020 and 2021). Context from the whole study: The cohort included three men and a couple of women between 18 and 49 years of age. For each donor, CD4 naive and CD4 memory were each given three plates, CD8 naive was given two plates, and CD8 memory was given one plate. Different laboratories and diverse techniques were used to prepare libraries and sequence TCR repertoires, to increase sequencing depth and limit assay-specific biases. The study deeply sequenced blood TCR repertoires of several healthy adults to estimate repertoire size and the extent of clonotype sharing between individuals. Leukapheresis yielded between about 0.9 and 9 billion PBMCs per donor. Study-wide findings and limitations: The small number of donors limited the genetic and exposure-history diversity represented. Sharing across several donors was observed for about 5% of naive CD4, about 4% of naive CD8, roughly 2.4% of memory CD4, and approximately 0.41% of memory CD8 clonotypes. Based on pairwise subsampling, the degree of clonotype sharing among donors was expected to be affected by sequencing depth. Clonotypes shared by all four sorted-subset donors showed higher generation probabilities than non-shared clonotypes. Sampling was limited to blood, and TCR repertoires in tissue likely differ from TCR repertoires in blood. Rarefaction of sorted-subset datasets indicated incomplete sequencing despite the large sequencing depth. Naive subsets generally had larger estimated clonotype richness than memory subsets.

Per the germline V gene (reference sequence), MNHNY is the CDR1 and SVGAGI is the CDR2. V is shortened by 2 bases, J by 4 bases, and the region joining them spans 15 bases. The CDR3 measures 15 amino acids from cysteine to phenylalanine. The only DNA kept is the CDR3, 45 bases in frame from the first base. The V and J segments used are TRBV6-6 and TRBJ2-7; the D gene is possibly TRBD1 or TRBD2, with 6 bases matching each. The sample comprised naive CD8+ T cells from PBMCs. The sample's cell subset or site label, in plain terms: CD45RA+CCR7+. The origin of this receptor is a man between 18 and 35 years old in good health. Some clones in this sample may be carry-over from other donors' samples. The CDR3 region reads CASSYGSGGAYEQYF. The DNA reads TGTGCCAGCAGTTACGGTTCCGGGGGCGCATACGAGCAGTACTTC.